The clone carrying this TCR beta chain was seen only once. The sample comes from a study of blood T cell repertoires in COVID-19. Overall study context: From the United States, Italy and Spain came samples of acute and convalescent COVID-19. T cells, B-cell-depleted T cells, or PBMCs supplied cDNA or gDNA.

Enrolled during active infection, Seattle patients were then followed longitudinally. In the original workflow: Amplification of reference gene primers provided the estimated nucleated cell counts. Measured with immunoSEQ multiplex PCR; TCRdb has only the in-frame clones, and not every one. The V and J calls and clone size come from that table; D and trimming were worked out from the DNA. This sample has about 410,000 clones, with about 91% found just once. CDR1 is SGDLS and CDR2 is YYNGEE in the germline V gene. V lost 5 bases and J lost 2; bases outside the gene matches: 8. The CDR3 runs 15 residues.

The genes are TRBV9 and TRBJ1-1; 8 nucleotides align to TRBD1. The material sequenced was peripheral blood. This clonotype was obtained from a woman between 40 and 55 years old with COVID-19, enrolled during active disease. The DNA of the CDR3 is TGTGCCAGCAGTTCCGGGGACAGGACAAACACTGAAGCTTTCTTT. Translating gives CASSSGDRTNTEAFF.